The clone carrying this TCR beta chain was counted once. The antigen remains undetermined. These data come from a study of T cell responses to AZD1222 COVID-19 vaccine. Findings and limits, study-wide: Donors, mostly white British, included more females; clonal diversity was possibly underestimated. Repertoire collection took place solely once the T cell response had peaked.

Profiling relied on immunoSEQ multiplex PCR, and the TCRdb table lists in-frame clones only, not all of them. The sample shows more than 120,000 clones, 86% of them seen only once. CDR3 length: 14 residues. Germline CDR1 ENHRY, CDR2 SYGVKD. V shed 2 bases, J shed 7 bases, and the junction held 5 bases outside the gene matches. The source material was peripheral blood, sampled 28 days after the second AZD1222 dose. V is TRBV10-3 and J is TRBJ1-5; the match to TRBD1 covers 7 bases. This sequence was found in an adult who received the AZD1222 COVID-19 vaccine. The CDR3 DNA is TGTGCCATCAGTGAGGTAGGAGGGGGCCAGCCCCAGCATTTT. The encoded protein is CAISEVGGGQPQHF.